The next 24 T cell receptor beta chains were all read from a single sample in a study of blood T cells in healthy people across ages. Using a J-beta primer mix together with a sample-barcoded 5' primer, a second PCR was run for 7 to 11 cycles. TCRdb passed the 5' RACE reads through MiXCR, listing each CDR3 protein once. The data contain about 800,000 distinct CDR3 sequences, more than 20% of them singletons. The sample was also reused in another study, on T cells of mothers and their children.

The sequenced sample consisted of blood. The receptors were gathered from a boy younger than 18 in good health.

This chain joins TRBV24-1 and TRBJ2-5, with 7 bases that match TRBD1. CDR1 is KGHDR and CDR2 is SFDVKD in the germline V gene. There are 18 residues in the CDR3. Trimming took 1 base from V and 4 from J; bases not matched to a gene: 14. The CDR3 nucleotides are TGTGCCACCAGTGATTTAGTAGGACCCACAGGGGATGGAGAGACCCAGTACTTC. Translation gives CATSDLVGPTGDGETQYF.

This clonotype showed up just a few times. This chain uses TRBV7-9 with TRBJ2-1; no definite D call. The end of the DNA aligns better with TRBJ2-7, so the J call may be wrong. Germline loops: CDR1 SEHNR, CDR2 FQNEAQ (reference sequence). The length of the CDR3 is 16 residues. The DNA for the CDR3 is TGTGCCAGCAGCGTCCTGATTGGGGTTTTAGGGTACGAGCAGTACTTC. Protein: CASSVLIGVLGYEQYF.

The chain employs TRBV29-1 and TRBJ2-2; unclear D gene. Per the germline V gene, CDR1 is SQVTM and CDR2 is ANQGSEA. CDR3 length: 14 residues. The V end lost 6 bases, the J end lost 1 base, and 12 bases lay between the germline ends. Written as DNA, the CDR3 is TGCAGCGTGGTCCCCCTCAAGAACACCGGGGAGCTGTTTTTT. Its protein product is CSVVPLKNTGELFF.

The chain links TRBV27 to TRBJ2-1; 8 bases match TRBD2. The V segment lost 6 bases and the J segment 4 bases; nucleotides outside the gene matches: 11. Germline CDR1 MNHEY, CDR2 SMNVEV (reference sequence). CDR3 length equals 16 residues. The CDR3 coding sequence is TGTGCCAGCAGCCTCGGGGGGGGTTCGTATTACAATGAGCAGTTCTTC. Its protein product is CASSLGGGSYYNEQFF.

There are a few counts of this clonotype. This chain joins TRBV6-5 and TRBJ2-3; TRBD2 matches 7 bases. The V gene end was trimmed by 2 bases and the J gene end by 0 bases; junction bases not matched to a gene: 2. The CDR3 contains 15 residues. Germline V lookup: CDR1 MNHEY, CDR2 SVGAGI. This CDR3 reads CASSYTSASTDTQYF. The CDR3 region has the DNA TGTGCCAGCAGTTACACTAGCGCTAGCACAGATACGCAGTATTTT.

The genes are TRBV7-3 and TRBJ1-1; D not certain. In germline, CDR1 is SGHTA, CDR2 FQGTGA. Trimming stripped 3 bases from V and 11 bases from J, with 16 bases between. This CDR3 is 13 amino acids long. The CDR3 spells CASSFGTLEEAFF. CDR3 nucleotide sequence: TGTGCCAGCAGCTTTGGTACTCTGGAGGAGGCTTTCTTT.

The chain's CDR3 is CASSYSGREKNIQYF. Here the CDR3 DNA reads TGTGCCAGCAGTTACTCTGGCAGGGAAAAAAACATTCAGTACTTC. The rearrangement uses TRBV6-6 and TRBJ2-4; D is possibly TRBD1 (5 bases). The CDR3 consists of 15 residues. The V end lost 0 bases, the J end lost 4 bases, and 10 bases lay between the germline ends. The V gene's germline CDR1 is MNHNY and CDR2 SVGAGI (reference sequence).

J is TRBJ2-1 and V is TRBV7-9, with 10 bases identical to TRBD2. Per the germline V gene, CDR1 is SEHNR and CDR2 is FQNEAQ (reference sequence). The CDR3 is made up of 15 amino acids. The junction had 5 bases not matched to a gene; V was cut back by 4 bases and J by 5 bases. The CDR3 loop is CASSSSGLADNEQFF. The CDR3 region has the DNA TGTGCCAGCAGCTCATCCGGACTAGCGGACAATGAGCAGTTCTTC.

As concerns this clonotype: The junction does not match germline at one end; this may be a read error. Written as DNA, the CDR3 is TGTGCCAGCAACCAAGTGAGTAGCATCTACAATGAGCAGTTCTTC. Its protein is CASNQVSSIYNEQFF. The chain combines TRBV14 with TRBJ2-1, with no clear D. CDR3 length: 15 residues. CDR1 is SGHDN and CDR2 is FVKESK in the germline V gene.

This clonotype was seen a few times. One end of the junction fails to match germline, which may point to a read error. The gene calls are TRBV5-4 and TRBJ2-3, with 13 bases matching TRBD2. This CDR3 has 16 amino acids. Per germline, CDR1 SGHNT and CDR2 YYREEE (reference sequence). CDR3 coding DNA: TGTGCCAGCAGATTGGGACTAGCGGGGTCCGCGGATACGCAGTATTTT. Protein: CASRLGLAGSADTQYF. The complete variable domain, with remaining parts taken from reference TRBV5-4 and TRBJ2-3, reads ETGVTQSPTHLIKTRGQQVTLRCSSQSGHNTVSWYQQALGQGPQFIFQYYREEENGRGNFPPRFSGLQFPNYSSELNVNALELDDSALYLCASRLGLAGSADTQYFGPGTRLTVL.

This chain connects TRBV4-1 to TRBJ1-1; unclear D gene. The CDR3 runs to 14 residues. The V and J ends lost 4 bases and 3 bases respectively, with 12 bases between them. Germline V gene data show CDR1 as MGHRA and CDR2 as YSYEKL. For the CDR3, the DNA is TGCGCCAGCAGCCCATGGGTGGCTGACACTGAAGCTTTCTTT. It encodes CASSPWVADTEAFF.

This clonotype showed up just a few times. The chain links TRBV24-1 to TRBJ2-1, with D tentatively TRBD2 (5 bases). CDR1 KGHDR and CDR2 SFDVKD come from the germline V gene. The ends were cut back, 4 bases at V and 8 bases at J, with 23 bases in the middle. This CDR3 has 17 amino acids. The CDR3 sequence is CATSDPSLAGKGDEQFF. CDR3 DNA: TGTGCCACCAGTGACCCCTCGCTCGCGGGTAAAGGCGATGAGCAGTTCTTC.

The V call is TRBV28, the J call TRBJ2-7; 10 positions agree with TRBD2. The CDR3 covers 15 residues. Germline V gene data show CDR1 as MDHEN and CDR2 as SYDVKM. V lost 6 bases to trimming and J lost 7 bases; unmatched junction nucleotides: 12. This CDR3 is CASRPGPSGSGEQYF. The CDR3, as DNA: TGTGCCAGCAGGCCTGGCCCTAGCGGGAGTGGGGAGCAGTACTTC. Full variable domain (rest looked up from reference TRBV28 and TRBJ2-7): DVKVTQSSRYLVKRTGEKVFLECVQDMDHENMFWYRQDPGLGLRLIYFSYDVKMKEKGDIPEGYSVSREKKERFSLILESASTNQTSMYLCASRPGPSGSGEQYFGPGTRLTVT.

The chain recombines TRBV6-2 or TRBV6-3 with TRBJ2-5; D not resolved. V was clipped by 6 bases and J by 3 bases, with 17 bases between them. The CDR3 loop spans 15 amino acids. Germline V gives CDR1 MNHEY, CDR2 SVGEGT. This CDR3 is CASRLWSPAEETQYF. The CDR3 nucleotides are TGTGCCAGCAGACTATGGAGTCCCGCCGAAGAGACCCAGTACTTC.

The sample holds a few counts of this clonotype. V gene TRBV19 combines with J gene TRBJ2-3, with a possible D match to TRBD1 (6 bases). The CDR3 sequence is 14 residues long. Per germline, CDR1 LNHDA and CDR2 SQIVND (reference sequence). V lost 3 bases and J lost 6, with 13 bases in between. The CDR3 reads CASSMPGDLDTQYF. The CDR3, as DNA: TGTGCCAGTAGTATGCCAGGGGACCTGGATACGCAGTATTTT.

This clonotype occurred a few times. The chain carries TRBV7-3 and TRBJ2-1; 12 positions match TRBD2. The germline V gene has CDR1 SGHTA and CDR2 FQGTGA. The CDR3 spans 16 residues. With 5 bases clipped from V and 8 bases from J, the junction kept 10 bases outside the gene matches. The CDR3 sequence: CASSPRLAGEVHEQFF. CDR3 nucleotide sequence: TGTGCCAGCAGCCCGCGACTAGCGGGAGAGGTACATGAGCAGTTCTTC. Drawing the rest from reference TRBV7-3 and TRBJ2-1, the complete variable domain is GAGVSQTPSNKVTEKGKYVELRCDPISGHTALYWYRQSLGQGPEFLIYFQGTGAADDSGLPNDRFFAVRPEGSVSTLKIQRTERGDSAVYLCASSPRLAGEVHEQFFGPGTRLTVL.

The CDR3 sequence: CASSLGLAGNTQYF. As DNA, the CDR3 is TGTGCCAGCAGTTTAGGACTAGCGGGGAATACGCAGTATTTT. V and J are TRBV28 and TRBJ2-3, with TRBD2 matching 12 bases. Germline-derived CDR1 and CDR2 are MDHEN and SYDVKM. There are 14 residues in the CDR3. V dropped 2 bases and J dropped 7; count of bases not matched to a gene: 1. The full variable domain, completed using reference TRBV28 and TRBJ2-3, is DVKVTQSSRYLVKRTGEKVFLECVQDMDHENMFWYRQDPGLGLRLIYFSYDVKMKEKGDIPEGYSVSREKKERFSLILESASTNQTSMYLCASSLGLAGNTQYFGPGTRLTVL.

V is TRBV2 and J is TRBJ2-5, with D perhaps TRBD1 (5 bases). Germline CDR1 and CDR2: SNHLY and FYNNEI. This CDR3 is built from 12 residues. Trimming removed 7 bases at V and 3 bases at J, with 9 bases between. The CDR3 DNA is TGTGCCAGCAAGAGACAGAAAGAGACCCAGTACTTC. This sequence encodes CASKRQKETQYF.

The chain employs TRBV4-3 and TRBJ2-5; D remains unclear. TRBJ2-1 explains the end of the DNA better; the J call may be wrong. Germline V lookup: CDR1 LGHNA, CDR2 YSLEER. The CDR3 consists of 15 residues. In nucleotides, the CDR3 is TGCGCCAGCAGCCAAGAGCACCCCGCGCTCAATGAGCAGTTCTTC. Its translation is CASSQEHPALNEQFF.

This sequence joins TRBV24-1 and TRBJ2-1, with 7 bases identical to TRBD2. The end of the DNA fits TRBJ2-7 better, so the J call may be wrong. The CDR3 runs 13 residues. Per the germline V gene, CDR1 is KGHDR and CDR2 is SFDVKD. The CDR3 loop reads CATSDGGNYEQYF. CDR3 DNA sequence: TGTGCCACCAGTGACGGGGGGAACTACGAGCAGTACTTC.

V is TRBV5-1 and J is TRBJ2-5; TRBD2 matches 10 bases. The CDR3 extends over 16 amino acids. After removal of 4 bases from V and 2 bases from J, the junction contained 8 bases not matched to a gene. Germline lookup yields CDR1 SGHRS and CDR2 YFSETQ. The CDR3 nucleotides are TGCGCCAGCAGCCAGTCAGCTAGCGGGAGTCAAGAGACCCAGTACTTC. This codes for CASSQSASGSQETQYF.

This sequence joins TRBV28 and TRBJ2-7; TRBD2 might be the D (6 bases). The CDR3 runs 15 residues. Trimming stripped 8 bases from V and 0 bases from J, with 17 bases between. Germline lookup yields CDR1 MDHEN and CDR2 SYDVKM. The CDR3: CASSGAGASSYEQYF. CDR3 coding DNA: TGTGCCAGCTCCGGAGCGGGTGCCAGCTCCTACGAGCAGTACTTC.

This clonotype has a handful of counts. No conserved phenylalanine or tryptophan ends this CDR3, so it is likely a read error. The DNA is omitted, as the CDR3 cannot be located on it reliably, and the CDR3 follows TCRdb's listing. The rearrangement joins TRBV7-8 to TRBJ2-1; TRBD2, as called in the table, went unchecked against the DNA. The CDR3 is 11 residues long, counting both termini. Germline assignment: CDR1 SGHVS and CDR2 FQNEAQ. Here the CDR3 reads CASSQGLAGGA.

The rearrangement uses TRBV4-3 and TRBJ2-1, with 7 positions matching TRBD2. In germline, CDR1 is LGHNA, CDR2 YSLEER. The CDR3 extends over 19 amino acids. Trimming at V came to 0 bases and at J to 2 bases, leaving 13 bases not matched to a gene. The CDR3 is CASSQERGLAASPYNEQFF. The CDR3 DNA reads as TGCGCCAGCAGCCAAGAAAGGGGCCTAGCGGCGTCCCCCTACAATGAGCAGTTCTTC.